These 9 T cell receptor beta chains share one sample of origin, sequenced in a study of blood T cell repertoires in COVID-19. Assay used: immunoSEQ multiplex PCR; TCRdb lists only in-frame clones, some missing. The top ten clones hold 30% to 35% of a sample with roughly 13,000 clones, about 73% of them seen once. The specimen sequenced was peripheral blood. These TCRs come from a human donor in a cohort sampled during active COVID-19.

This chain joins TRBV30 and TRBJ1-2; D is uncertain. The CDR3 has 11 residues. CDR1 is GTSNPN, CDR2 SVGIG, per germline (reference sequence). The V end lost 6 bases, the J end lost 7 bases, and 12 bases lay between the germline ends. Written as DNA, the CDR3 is TGTGCCTGCCATAAGCTACTTGGCTACACCTTC. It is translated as CACHKLLGYTF.

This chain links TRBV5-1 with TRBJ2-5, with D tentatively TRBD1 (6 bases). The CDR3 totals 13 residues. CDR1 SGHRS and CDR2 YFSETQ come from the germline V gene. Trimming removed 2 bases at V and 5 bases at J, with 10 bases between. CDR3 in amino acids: CASSLGQPETQYF. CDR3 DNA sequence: TGCGCCAGCAGCTTAGGACAGCCGGAGACCCAGTACTTC.

The CDR3 here is CASIRTSGDYEQYF. In nucleotides, the CDR3 is TGTGCCAGCATACGGACTAGCGGGGACTACGAGCAGTACTTC. J is TRBJ2-7 and V is TRBV6-6, with TRBD2 matching 12 bases. Germline V gene lookup returns CDR1 MNHNY and CDR2 SVGAGI (reference sequence). The CDR3 consists of 14 residues. Germline trimming cut 7 bases from V and 3 bases from J; bases unmatched to any gene: 4.

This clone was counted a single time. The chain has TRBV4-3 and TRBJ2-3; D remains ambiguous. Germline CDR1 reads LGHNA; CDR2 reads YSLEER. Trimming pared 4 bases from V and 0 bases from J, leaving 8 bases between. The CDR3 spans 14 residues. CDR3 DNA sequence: TGCGCCAGCAGCCGAGTCGGGAGCACAGATACGCAGTATTTT. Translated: CASSRVGSTDTQYF.

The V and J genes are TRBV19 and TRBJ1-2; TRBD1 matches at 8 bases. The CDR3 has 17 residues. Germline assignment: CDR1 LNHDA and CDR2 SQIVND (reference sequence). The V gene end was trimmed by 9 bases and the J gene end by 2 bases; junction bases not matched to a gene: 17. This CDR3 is CASGVQGARVRNYGYTF. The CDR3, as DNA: TGTGCCAGCGGGGTGCAGGGGGCGCGGGTAAGAAACTATGGCTACACCTTC.

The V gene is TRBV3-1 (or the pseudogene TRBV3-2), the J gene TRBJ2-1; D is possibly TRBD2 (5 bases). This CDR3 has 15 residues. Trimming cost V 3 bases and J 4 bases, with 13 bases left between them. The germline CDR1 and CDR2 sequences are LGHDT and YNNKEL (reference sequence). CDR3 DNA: TGTGCCAGCAGCCACGGCCGAGGGAGTTACAATGAGCAGTTCTTC. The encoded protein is CASSHGRGSYNEQFF.

The CDR3 here is CASSQELAGGSHEQYF. CDR3 DNA: TGTGCCAGCAGCCAAGAACTAGCGGGGGGGTCCCACGAGCAGTACTTC. The chain joins TRBV4-2 to TRBJ2-7; TRBD2 matches 13 bases. V lost 0 bases and J lost 5; bases outside the gene matches: 4. This CDR3 region has 16 residues. CDR1 is LGHNA and CDR2 is YNFKEQ in the germline V gene.

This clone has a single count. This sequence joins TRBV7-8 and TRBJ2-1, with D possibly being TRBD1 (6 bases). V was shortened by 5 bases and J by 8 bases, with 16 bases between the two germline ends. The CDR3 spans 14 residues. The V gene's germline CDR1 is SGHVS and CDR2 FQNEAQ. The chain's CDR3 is CASSLGTIFDEQFF. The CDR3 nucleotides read TGTGCCAGCAGCCTAGGGACAATCTTTGATGAGCAGTTCTTC.

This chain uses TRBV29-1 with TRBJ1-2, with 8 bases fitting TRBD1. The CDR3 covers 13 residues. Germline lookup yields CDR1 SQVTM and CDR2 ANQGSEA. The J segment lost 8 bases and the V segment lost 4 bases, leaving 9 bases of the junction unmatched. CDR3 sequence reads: CSVGTDRAVGYTF. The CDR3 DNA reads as TGCAGCGTTGGGACGGACAGGGCGGTAGGCTACACCTTC.